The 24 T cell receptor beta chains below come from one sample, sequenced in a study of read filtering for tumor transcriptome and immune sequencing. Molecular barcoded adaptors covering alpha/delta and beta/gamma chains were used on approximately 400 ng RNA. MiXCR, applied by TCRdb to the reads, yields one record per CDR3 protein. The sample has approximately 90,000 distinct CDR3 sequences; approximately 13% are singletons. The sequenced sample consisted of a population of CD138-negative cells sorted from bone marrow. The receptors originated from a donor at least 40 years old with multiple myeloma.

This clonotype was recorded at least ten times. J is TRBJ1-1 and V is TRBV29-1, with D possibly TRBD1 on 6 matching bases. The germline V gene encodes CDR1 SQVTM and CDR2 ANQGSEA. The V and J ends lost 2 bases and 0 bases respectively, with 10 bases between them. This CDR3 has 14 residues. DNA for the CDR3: TGCAGCGTTGAACGGGGGCCCATGAACACTGAAGCTTTCTTT. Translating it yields CSVERGPMNTEAFF.

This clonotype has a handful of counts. The DNA of the CDR3 is TGCGCCAGCAGCAACCAGGGGGCCGGGGCCTACAATGAGCAGTTCTTC. It codes for CASSNQGAGAYNEQFF. The rearrangement links TRBV5-1 to TRBJ2-1, with TRBD1 matching 8 bases. Looked up from germline, CDR1 is SGHRS and CDR2 is YFSETQ. The CDR3 contains 16 residues. J was trimmed by 2 bases and V by 4 bases; bases with no gene match: 8. The full variable domain, rest sourced from reference TRBV5-1 and TRBJ2-1, is KAGVTQTPRYLIKTRGQQVTLSCSPISGHRSVSWYQQTPGQGLQFLFEYFSETQRNKGNFPGRFSGRQFSNSRSEMNVSTLELGDSALYLCASSNQGAGAYNEQFFGPGTRLTVL.

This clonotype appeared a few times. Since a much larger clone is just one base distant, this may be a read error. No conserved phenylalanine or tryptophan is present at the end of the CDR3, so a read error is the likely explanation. CDR3 loop: CSAWSNTEAFL. In DNA form, the CDR3 reads TGCAGCGCATGGTCGAACACTGAAGCTTTCCTT. This chain links TRBV29-1 with TRBJ1-1; D unclear. This CDR3 has 11 residues. In germline, CDR1 is SQVTM, CDR2 ANQGSEA. Trimming took 7 bases from V and 1 from J, leaving 7 bases between them.

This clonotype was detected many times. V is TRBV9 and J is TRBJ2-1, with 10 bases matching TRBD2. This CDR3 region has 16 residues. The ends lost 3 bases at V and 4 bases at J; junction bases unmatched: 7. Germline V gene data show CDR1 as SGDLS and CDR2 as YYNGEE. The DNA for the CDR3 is TGTGCCAGCAGCGCCTCCGGGACTAGCGATTACAATGAGCAGTTCTTC. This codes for CASSASGTSDYNEQFF.

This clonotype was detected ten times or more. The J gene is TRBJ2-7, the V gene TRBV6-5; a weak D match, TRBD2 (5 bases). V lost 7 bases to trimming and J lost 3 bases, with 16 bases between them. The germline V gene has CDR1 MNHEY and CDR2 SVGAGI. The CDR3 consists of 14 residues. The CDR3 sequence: CASNPSGLFYEQYF. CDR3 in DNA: TGTGCCAGCAACCCCAGCGGACTCTTCTACGAGCAGTACTTC.

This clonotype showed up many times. CDR3 in DNA: TGTGCCAGCAGGTCTCCTAGCGGGAGGGCCTACAATGAGCAGTTCTTC. Its protein product is CASRSPSGRAYNEQFF. The rearrangement links TRBV7-9 to TRBJ2-1, with TRBD2 matching over 12 bases. Germline V CDR1 and CDR2: SEHNR, FQNEAQ (reference sequence). Germline trimming cut 6 bases from V and 2 bases from J; bases unmatched to any gene: 5. The CDR3 is 16 amino acids.

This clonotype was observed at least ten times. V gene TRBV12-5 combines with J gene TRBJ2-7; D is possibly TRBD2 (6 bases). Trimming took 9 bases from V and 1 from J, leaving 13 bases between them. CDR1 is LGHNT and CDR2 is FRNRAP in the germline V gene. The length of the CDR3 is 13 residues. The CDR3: CASHRSGSYEQYF. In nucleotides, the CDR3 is TGTGCTAGCCACAGGAGCGGGTCCTACGAGCAGTACTTC.

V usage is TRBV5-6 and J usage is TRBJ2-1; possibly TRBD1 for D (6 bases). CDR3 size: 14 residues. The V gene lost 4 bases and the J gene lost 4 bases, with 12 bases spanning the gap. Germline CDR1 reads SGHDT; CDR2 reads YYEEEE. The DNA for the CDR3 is TGTGCCAGCAGCCAGGACAGAAAGTACAATGAGCAGTTCTTC. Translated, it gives CASSQDRKYNEQFF. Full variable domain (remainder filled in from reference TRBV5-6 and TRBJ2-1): DAGVTQSPTHLIKTRGQQVTLRCSPKSGHDTVSWYQQALGQGPQFIFQYYEEEERQRGNFPDRFSGHQFPNYSSELNVNALLLGDSALYLCASSQDRKYNEQFFGPGTRLTVL.

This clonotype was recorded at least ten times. DNA for the CDR3: TGCGCCAGCAGCTTCGCCCCGGGACTAGCGGGGGGGGATGAGCAGTTCTTC. It codes for CASSFAPGLAGGDEQFF. The chain joins TRBV5-1 to TRBJ2-1; 16 positions match TRBD2. CDR1 and CDR2 (germline): SGHRS, YFSETQ. The CDR3 runs 17 residues. J gave up 8 bases and V 2 bases, and 7 bases lay outside the gene matches.

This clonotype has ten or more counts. CDR3 DNA sequence: TGTGCCAGCAGCAGCGGGACCGGCTACAATGAGCAGTTCTTC. It is translated as CASSSGTGYNEQFF. The J gene is TRBJ2-1, the V gene TRBV7-8; 7 positions match TRBD2. Per germline, CDR1 SGHVS and CDR2 FQNEAQ. V lost 5 bases, J lost 3 bases, and 4 bases stayed unmatched. The CDR3 has 14 residues.

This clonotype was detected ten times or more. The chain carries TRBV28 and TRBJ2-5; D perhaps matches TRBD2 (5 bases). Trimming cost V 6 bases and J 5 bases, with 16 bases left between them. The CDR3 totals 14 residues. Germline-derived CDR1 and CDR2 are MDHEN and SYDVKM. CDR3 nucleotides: TGTGCCAGCAGACCCCCGGAGGTCCGGGAGACCCAGTACTTC. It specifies CASRPPEVRETQYF.

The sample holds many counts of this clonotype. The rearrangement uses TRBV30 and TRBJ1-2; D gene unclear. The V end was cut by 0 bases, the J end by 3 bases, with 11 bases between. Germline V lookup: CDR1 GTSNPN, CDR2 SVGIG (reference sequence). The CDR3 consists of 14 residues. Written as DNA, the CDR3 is TGTGCCTGGAGTGTAAAGGGCGTGGACTATGGCTACACCTTC. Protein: CAWSVKGVDYGYTF. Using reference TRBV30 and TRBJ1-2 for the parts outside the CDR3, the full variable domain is SQTIHQWPATLVQPVGSPLSLECTVEGTSNPNLYWYRQAAGRGLQLLFYSVGIGQISSEVPQNLSASRPQDRQFILSSKKLLLSDSGFYLCAWSVKGVDYGYTFGSGTRLTVV.

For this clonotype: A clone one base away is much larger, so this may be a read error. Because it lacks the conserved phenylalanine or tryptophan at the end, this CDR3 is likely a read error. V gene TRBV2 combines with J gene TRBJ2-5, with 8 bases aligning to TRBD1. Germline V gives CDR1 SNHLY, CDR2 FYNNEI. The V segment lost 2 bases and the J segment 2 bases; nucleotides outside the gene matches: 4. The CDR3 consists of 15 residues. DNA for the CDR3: TGTGCCAGCAGTGAAATCTGGACAGGGCAAGAGACCCAGTACTAC. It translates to CASSEIWTGQETQYY.

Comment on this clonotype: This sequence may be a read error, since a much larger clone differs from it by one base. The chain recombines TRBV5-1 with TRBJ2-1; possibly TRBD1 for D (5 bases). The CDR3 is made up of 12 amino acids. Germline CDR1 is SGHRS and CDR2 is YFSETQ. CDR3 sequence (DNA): TGCGCCGGCAGGGCAGTGGACAATGAGCAGTTCTTC. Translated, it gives CAGRAVDNEQFF.

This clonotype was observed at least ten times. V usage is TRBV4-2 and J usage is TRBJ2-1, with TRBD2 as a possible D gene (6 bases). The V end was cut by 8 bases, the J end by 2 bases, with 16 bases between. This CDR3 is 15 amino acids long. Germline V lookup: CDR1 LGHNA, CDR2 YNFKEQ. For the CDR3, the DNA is TGTGCCAGCTCGAGGCTGGGGGGAACCTACAATGAGCAGTTCTTC. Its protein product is CASSRLGGTYNEQFF.

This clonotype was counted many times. CDR3 amino acids: CSAGTQYYEQYF. The CDR3 region has the DNA TGCAGCGCCGGGACACAGTACTACGAGCAGTACTTC. The chain employs TRBV29-1 and TRBJ2-7; maybe TRBD1 (6 bases). The CDR3 is made up of 12 amino acids. Germline V gene data show CDR1 as SQVTM and CDR2 as ANQGSEA. V was trimmed by 7 bases and J by 3 bases, leaving 13 bases between them.

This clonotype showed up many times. This CDR3 is CSVAYQGNIQYF. Here the CDR3 DNA reads TGCAGCGTTGCGTACCAGGGAAACATTCAGTACTTC. The chain couples TRBV29-1 to TRBJ2-4, with D possibly matching TRBD1 (5 bases). Germline V gene lookup returns CDR1 SQVTM and CDR2 ANQGSEA. The CDR3 spans 12 residues. V was cut by 4 bases and J by 6 bases, with 10 bases left in between.

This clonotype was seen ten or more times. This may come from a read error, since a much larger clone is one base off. The CDR3 spells CSASPNRFGAYNGQFF. In nucleotides, the CDR3 is TGCAGTGCTAGCCCCAACAGGTTTGGGGCTTACAATGGGCAGTTCTTC. The chain links TRBV20-1 to TRBJ2-1; D may be TRBD1 (5 bases). Per germline, CDR1 DFQATT and CDR2 SNEGSKA (reference sequence). This CDR3 comprises 16 residues.

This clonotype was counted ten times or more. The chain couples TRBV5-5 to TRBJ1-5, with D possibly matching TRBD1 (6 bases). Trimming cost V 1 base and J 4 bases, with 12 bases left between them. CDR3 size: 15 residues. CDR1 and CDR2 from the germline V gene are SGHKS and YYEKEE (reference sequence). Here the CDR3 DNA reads TGTGCCAGCAGCTTGAACAGGGCTGATAATCAGCCCCAGCATTTT. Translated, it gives CASSLNRADNQPQHF.

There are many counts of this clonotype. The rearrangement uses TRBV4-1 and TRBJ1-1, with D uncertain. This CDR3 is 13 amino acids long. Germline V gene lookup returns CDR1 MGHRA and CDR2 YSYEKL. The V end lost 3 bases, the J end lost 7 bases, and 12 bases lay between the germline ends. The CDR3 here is CASSQNERVEAFF. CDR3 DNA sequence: TGCGCCAGCAGCCAGAATGAACGGGTTGAAGCTTTCTTT.

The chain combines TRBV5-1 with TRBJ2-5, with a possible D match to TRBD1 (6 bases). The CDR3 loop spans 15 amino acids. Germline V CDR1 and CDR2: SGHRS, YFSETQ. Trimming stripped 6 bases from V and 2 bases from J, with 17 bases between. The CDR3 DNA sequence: TGCGCCAGCAACCCCCTGGGGACACAACAAGAGACCCAGTACTTC. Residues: CASNPLGTQQETQYF.

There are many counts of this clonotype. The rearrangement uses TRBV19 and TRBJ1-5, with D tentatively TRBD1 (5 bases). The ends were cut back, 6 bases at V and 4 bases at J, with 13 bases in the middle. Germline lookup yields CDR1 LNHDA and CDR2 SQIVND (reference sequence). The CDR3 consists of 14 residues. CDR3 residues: CASSGTVGNQPQHF. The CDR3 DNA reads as TGTGCCAGTAGCGGGACGGTCGGAAATCAGCCCCAGCATTTT.

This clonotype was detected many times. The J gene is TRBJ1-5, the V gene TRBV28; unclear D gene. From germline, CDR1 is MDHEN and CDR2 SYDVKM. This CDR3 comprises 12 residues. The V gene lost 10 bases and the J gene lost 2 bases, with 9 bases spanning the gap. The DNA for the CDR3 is TGTGCCACCAAAATGGGCAATCAGCCCCAGCATTTT. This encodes CATKMGNQPQHF.

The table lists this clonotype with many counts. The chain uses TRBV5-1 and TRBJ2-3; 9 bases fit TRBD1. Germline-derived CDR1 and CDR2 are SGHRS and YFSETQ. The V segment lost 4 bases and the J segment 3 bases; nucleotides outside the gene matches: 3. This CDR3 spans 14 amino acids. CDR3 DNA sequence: TGCGCCAGCAGCGCCGGGACAGGGACAGATACGCAGTATTTT. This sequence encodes CASSAGTGTDTQYF. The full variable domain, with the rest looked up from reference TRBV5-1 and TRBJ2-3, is KAGVTQTPRYLIKTRGQQVTLSCSPISGHRSVSWYQQTPGQGLQFLFEYFSETQRNKGNFPGRFSGRQFSNSRSEMNVSTLELGDSALYLCASSAGTGTDTQYFGPGTRLTVL.